The 28 T cell receptor beta chains in this list originate from one sample, sequenced in a study of tumor-infiltrating lymphocytes in localized non-small cell lung cancer. Some clones are missing from TCRdb's copy, which holds only in-frame ones; the method was immunoSEQ multiplex PCR. The sample lists about 8,700 clones; 70% to 85% were seen once. The sample was uninvolved lung tissue not adjacent to the tumor. The receptors stem from a human donor with non-small cell lung cancer.

The V call is TRBV14, the J call TRBJ2-2; D gene uncertain. The ends were cut back, 1 base at V and 7 bases at J, with 7 bases in the middle. The CDR3 spans 13 residues. Germline assignment: CDR1 SGHDN and CDR2 FVKESK. CDR3 in DNA: TGTGCCAGCAGCCAAGTGGGTCTCGGGGAGCTGTTTTTT. It yields the protein CASSQVGLGELFF.

The chain joins TRBV7-3 to TRBJ1-6; D might be TRBD1 (5 bases). The CDR3 is 14 residues long. Germline lookup yields CDR1 SGHTA and CDR2 FQGTGA. Trimming cost V 4 bases and J 6 bases, with 10 bases left between them. The CDR3 spells CASSYGTANSPLHF. In DNA, the CDR3 is TGTGCCAGCAGCTACGGGACTGCTAATTCACCCCTCCACTTT.

V and J are TRBV30 and TRBJ2-7; D call uncertain. Trimming removed 7 bases at V and 7 bases at J, with 14 bases between. The length of the CDR3 is 11 residues. Per the germline V gene, CDR1 is GTSNPN and CDR2 is SVGIG (reference sequence). CDR3 residues: CAYTWGREQYF. The CDR3 coding sequence is TGTGCCTACACGTGGGGTCGGGAGCAGTACTTC.

V and J are TRBV7-3 and TRBJ2-5; D tentatively fits TRBD1 or TRBD2 (5 bases each). The CDR3 sequence is 15 residues long. Trimming took 4 bases from V and 5 from J, leaving 17 bases between them. Germline lookup yields CDR1 SGHTA and CDR2 FQGTGA. The DNA of the CDR3 is TGTGCCAGCAGCTACACCCGCTGGGACGGGGAGACCCAGTACTTC. The encoded protein is CASSYTRWDGETQYF.

In this sample, this clone turned up once. V is TRBV10-2 and J is TRBJ1-4; 8 bases line up with TRBD1. The CDR3 covers 15 residues. J was trimmed by 10 bases and V by 2 bases; bases with no gene match: 9. CDR1 WSHSY and CDR2 SAAADI come from the germline V gene. The DNA of the CDR3 is TGCGCCAGCAGTGAGCTAGGACAGGGAAGTGGAAAACTGTTTTTT. Protein: CASSELGQGSGKLFF.

The chain combines TRBV7-9 with TRBJ2-6; D is undetermined. The CDR3 runs 14 residues. The germline gives CDR1 SEHNR, CDR2 FQNEAQ (reference sequence). Trimming stripped 4 bases from V and 4 bases from J, with 8 bases between. CDR3 DNA: TGTGCCAGCAGCTCAGGTGGAGGGGCCAACGTCCTGACTTTC. It is translated as CASSSGGGANVLTF.

The chain is built from TRBV28 and TRBJ2-7; no definite D call. Between the trimmed V and J ends, which lost 6 bases and 5 bases, there was a span of 20 bases. The germline V gene has CDR1 MDHEN and CDR2 SYDVKM. CDR3 size: 15 residues. The chain's CDR3 is CASRPLAWEKNEQYF. DNA for the CDR3: TGTGCCAGCAGGCCATTGGCCTGGGAAAAAAACGAGCAGTACTTC.

This clone is large. This chain joins TRBV2 and TRBJ2-7; D unresolved. Germline lookup yields CDR1 SNHLY and CDR2 FYNNEI. CDR3 length: 14 residues. Deletions cut 1 base from V and 5 bases from J, with 12 bases between. The CDR3 DNA reads TGTGCCAGCAGTGAAGTGGGAAGTGGAAACGAGCAGTACTTC. Translating gives CASSEVGSGNEQYF.

This clone has a single count. V is TRBV4-2 and J is TRBJ2-3; D perhaps matches TRBD2 (5 bases). This CDR3 has 15 residues. Between the trimmed V and J ends, which lost 3 bases and 2 bases, there was a span of 12 bases. The germline V gene has CDR1 LGHNA and CDR2 YNFKEQ. CDR3 bases: TGTGCCAGCAGCCAGAGCGGCGCTGACACAGATACGCAGTATTTT. Encoded protein: CASSQSGADTDTQYF.

The chain is built from TRBV28 and TRBJ2-1; 16 nucleotides agree with TRBD2. Looked up from germline, CDR1 is MDHEN and CDR2 is SYDVKM. The CDR3 consists of 18 residues. The V and J ends lost 7 bases and 4 bases, in that order; junction bases with no gene match: 10. In DNA form, the CDR3 reads TGTGCCAGCACCACTCAGGGACTAGCGGGAGGGGATTACAATGAGCAGTTCTTC. Translating it yields CASTTQGLAGGDYNEQFF.

J is TRBJ2-7 and V is TRBV5-6; D is perhaps TRBD2 (7 bases). Trimming shortened V by 0 bases and J by 6 bases, and 13 bases separated the two germline ends. The germline V gene encodes CDR1 SGHDT and CDR2 YYEEEE. The CDR3 is 14 amino acids. This CDR3 reads CASSLGGLGGEQYF. CDR3 nucleotide sequence: TGTGCCAGCAGCTTGGGTGGACTAGGGGGCGAGCAGTACTTC.

The V and J genes are TRBV30 and TRBJ2-7; D is undetermined. This CDR3 is 14 amino acids long. The V and J ends lost 4 bases and 0 bases respectively, with 13 bases between them. The germline V gene encodes CDR1 GTSNPN and CDR2 SVGIG (reference sequence). CDR3 protein: CAWKAHPSSYEQYF. CDR3 DNA: TGTGCCTGGAAAGCCCACCCGAGCTCCTACGAGCAGTACTTC.

The V gene is TRBV19, the J gene TRBJ1-5; D is unresolved. V was trimmed by 6 bases and J by 3 bases, leaving 6 bases between them. The germline CDR1 and CDR2 sequences are LNHDA and SQIVND (reference sequence). The CDR3 totals 12 residues. Here the CDR3 reads CASRQLNQPQHF. The CDR3 region has the DNA TGTGCCAGTAGGCAGCTCAATCAGCCCCAGCATTTT.

V and J are TRBV2 and TRBJ2-7; D possibly uses TRBD1 or TRBD2 (5 bases each). Per germline, CDR1 SNHLY and CDR2 FYNNEI. Trimming left V 3 bases short and J 7 bases short, with 10 bases between. The CDR3 extends over 12 amino acids. The CDR3 loop reads CASSDGWGEQYF. The DNA for the CDR3 is TGTGCCAGCAGTGATGGGTGGGGGGAGCAGTACTTC.

CDR3 bases: TGTGCCAGCAGGCCTACTAGCGGGGGGGCCTTTGAGACCCAGTACTTC. It encodes CASRPTSGGAFETQYF. The gene calls are TRBV7-2 and TRBJ2-5; 13 bases agree with TRBD2. CDR1 and CDR2 (germline): SGHTA, FQGNSA. The CDR3 contains 16 residues. J was trimmed by 5 bases and V by 6 bases; bases with no gene match: 9.

There are a few counts of this clone. This sequence joins TRBV11-2 and TRBJ1-2; 8 positions match TRBD1. The germline V gene encodes CDR1 SGHAT and CDR2 FQNNGV. There are 15 residues in the CDR3. V shed 2 bases, J shed 6 bases, and the junction held 8 bases outside the gene matches. CDR3 loop: CASSLLGRGRDGYTF. CDR3 nucleotide sequence: TGTGCCAGCAGCTTATTGGGCAGGGGGCGTGATGGCTACACCTTC.

This clone was observed a handful of times. The chain links TRBV10-2 to TRBJ2-2, with 7 bases aligning to TRBD1. The germline V gene has CDR1 WSHSY and CDR2 SAAADI. CDR3 size: 14 residues. The ends lost 6 bases at V and 4 bases at J; junction bases unmatched: 5. This CDR3 reads CASRDRARTGELFF. The CDR3 DNA reads TGCGCCAGCAGAGACAGGGCTCGCACCGGGGAGCTGTTTTTT.

CDR3 loop: CAWSVLDSNTGELFF. In DNA, the CDR3 is TGTGCCTGGAGTGTACTAGACAGCAACACCGGGGAGCTGTTTTTT. The chain couples TRBV30 to TRBJ2-2; D tentatively reads TRBD1 or TRBD2 (5 bases each). Germline CDR1 GTSNPN, CDR2 SVGIG (reference sequence). The CDR3 consists of 15 residues. The V gene lost 0 bases and the J gene lost 2 bases, with 10 bases spanning the gap.

V gene TRBV7-9 combines with J gene TRBJ2-7, with D possibly being TRBD1 (5 bases). Trimming pared 4 bases from V and 5 bases from J, leaving 12 bases between. CDR1 and CDR2 (germline): SEHNR, FQNEAQ (reference sequence). CDR3 length: 13 residues. This chain's CDR3 is CASSSSGLHEQYF. CDR3 nucleotide sequence: TGTGCCAGCAGCTCCTCAGGGCTCCACGAGCAGTACTTC.

The V and J genes are TRBV19 and TRBJ1-4, with D maybe TRBD1 (5 bases). V was trimmed by 4 bases and J by 6 bases, leaving 15 bases between them. Germline V gives CDR1 LNHDA, CDR2 SQIVND (reference sequence). CDR3 size: 15 residues. This chain's CDR3 is CASSNGDGSHEKLFF. The CDR3 DNA reads as TGTGCCAGTAGTAACGGGGACGGTTCGCATGAAAAACTGTTTTTT.

The chain combines TRBV30 with TRBJ1-2; TRBD1 is a possible D gene (6 bases). The germline V gene has CDR1 GTSNPN and CDR2 SVGIG (reference sequence). CDR3 length equals 13 residues. Trimming stripped 3 bases from V and 5 bases from J, with 13 bases between. The CDR3 loop reads CAWSLQGHYGYTF. The CDR3 region has the DNA TGTGCCTGGAGCCTACAGGGCCATTATGGCTACACCTTC.

J is TRBJ1-2 and V is TRBV7-9, with unresolved D. V shed 5 bases and J shed 2 bases, with 15 bases lying between them. Germline V gene data show CDR1 as SEHNR and CDR2 as FQNEAQ (reference sequence). CDR3 length equals 15 residues. The CDR3 protein is CASSPIAAANYGYTF. The CDR3 bases are TGTGCCAGCAGCCCCATTGCGGCAGCGAACTATGGCTACACCTTC.

V and J are TRBV2 and TRBJ2-5; no definite D call. The CDR3 is 14 residues long. Germline values: CDR1 SNHLY, CDR2 FYNNEI. V lost 1 base, J lost 4 bases, and 10 bases lay in between. The chain's CDR3 is CASSEGGIIETQYF. CDR3 nucleotide sequence: TGTGCCAGCAGTGAAGGGGGAATCATAGAGACCCAGTACTTC.

The gene calls are TRBV5-6 and TRBJ2-7; no reliable D call. The length of the CDR3 is 14 residues. The V end was cut by 3 bases, the J end by 6 bases, with 16 bases between. The germline CDR1 and CDR2 sequences are SGHDT and YYEEEE. The CDR3 spells CASSSLGRTPEQYF. The CDR3, as DNA: TGTGCCAGCAGCTCACTTGGCCGGACGCCCGAGCAGTACTTC.

In DNA form, the CDR3 reads TGCGCCAGCAGCTTCCCAGACAGCTATGGCTACACCTTC. This gives the protein CASSFPDSYGYTF. V usage is TRBV5-1 and J usage is TRBJ1-2, with D possibly being TRBD1 (5 bases). The germline gives CDR1 SGHRS, CDR2 YFSETQ. The CDR3 is made up of 13 amino acids. Trimming removed 2 bases from V and 4 bases from J, with 9 bases in between.

The genes are TRBV5-4 and TRBJ2-5; TRBD2 agrees at 12 bases. This CDR3 comprises 16 residues. V shed 1 base, J shed 5 bases, and the junction held 6 bases outside the gene matches. Germline V CDR1 and CDR2: SGHNT, YYREEE (reference sequence). This CDR3 reads CASSLTSSGRGETQYF. For the CDR3, the DNA is TGTGCCAGCAGCTTGACCTCTAGCGGGAGGGGGGAGACCCAGTACTTC.

This clone was seen a single time. This rearrangement joins TRBV29-1 to TRBJ2-5, with 8 nucleotides matching TRBD1. Germline CDR1 reads SQVTM; CDR2 reads ANQGSEA. This CDR3 comprises 12 residues. The trim removed 7 bases at V and 5 bases at J, leaving 6 bases unmatched. The chain's CDR3 is CSALTGDETQYF. CDR3 sequence (DNA): TGCAGCGCCCTGACAGGGGATGAGACCCAGTACTTC.

This chain links TRBV7-9 with TRBJ2-7; D is unresolved. The length of the CDR3 is 13 residues. Trimming shortened V by 5 bases and J by 3 bases, and 11 bases separated the two germline ends. From germline, CDR1 is SEHNR and CDR2 FQNEAQ (reference sequence). CDR3 loop: CASSDLGFYEQYF. CDR3 in DNA: TGTGCCAGCAGCGACCTGGGGTTCTACGAGCAGTACTTC.